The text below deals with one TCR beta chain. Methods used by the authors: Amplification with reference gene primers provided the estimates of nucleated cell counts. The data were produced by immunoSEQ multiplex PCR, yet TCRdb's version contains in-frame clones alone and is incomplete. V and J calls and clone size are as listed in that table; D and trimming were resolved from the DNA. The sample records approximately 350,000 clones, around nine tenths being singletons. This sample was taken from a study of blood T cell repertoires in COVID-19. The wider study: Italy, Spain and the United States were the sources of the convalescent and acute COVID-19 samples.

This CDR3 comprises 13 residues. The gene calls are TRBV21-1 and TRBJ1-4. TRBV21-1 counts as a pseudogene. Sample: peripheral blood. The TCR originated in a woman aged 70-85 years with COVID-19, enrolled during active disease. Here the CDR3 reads CASSKDSGEKLFF. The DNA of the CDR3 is TGTGCCAGCAGCAAAGACTCTGGTGAAAAACTGTTTTTT.